Below are 14 T cell receptor beta chains sequenced from a single sample in a study of T cell changes during pregnancy in multiple sclerosis. Using immunoSEQ multiplex PCR, the repertoire was profiled, and TCRdb retains in-frame clones only, with some absent. The sample includes around 62,000 clones, about nine tenths of them seen just once. The source was peripheral blood, collected in the third trimester of pregnancy. The receptors originated from a female donor with multiple sclerosis, enrolled in a pregnancy study.

The J gene is TRBJ2-1, the V gene TRBV20-1; no definite D call. Germline V CDR1 and CDR2: DFQATT, SNEGSKA (reference sequence). The CDR3 contains 11 residues. V was trimmed by 3 bases and J by 10 bases, leaving 10 bases between them. CDR3 loop: CSASLFPEQFF. CDR3 sequence (DNA): TGCAGTGCTAGCCTTTTTCCGGAGCAGTTCTTC.

The gene calls are TRBV5-3 and TRBJ2-1, with D tentatively TRBD1 (5 bases). TRBV5-3 is identified as an open reading frame with a role that is uncertain. Trimming pared 4 bases from V and 8 bases from J, leaving 19 bases between. CDR3 length equals 15 residues. The CDR3 coding sequence is TGTGCCAGAAGCAAAATGACAGACCCTAGGGATGAGCAGTTCTTC. This sequence encodes CARSKMTDPRDEQFF.

This clone has a single count. The gene calls are TRBV5-1 and TRBJ2-5; TRBD2 agrees at 8 bases. This CDR3 spans 16 amino acids. In germline, CDR1 is SGHRS, CDR2 YFSETQ. Losses at the gene ends were 4 bases for V and 1 base for J; bases not matched to a gene: 9. The CDR3 DNA reads as TGCGCCAGCAGCCCCGGGATAGCGGGGTCCCAAGAGACCCAGTACTTC. Translating gives CASSPGIAGSQETQYF.

The gene calls are TRBV29-1 and TRBJ2-7; 7 bases fit TRBD1. The CDR3 is made up of 13 amino acids. J was trimmed by 7 bases and V by 1 base; bases with no gene match: 7. CDR1 and CDR2 (germline): SQVTM, ANQGSEA. In DNA, the CDR3 is TGCAGCGTTGAAGGTGGACAGGTGGGGGAGCAGTACTTC. It codes for CSVEGGQVGEQYF.

This clone appeared once. The J gene is TRBJ1-1, the V gene TRBV19; 10 bases fit TRBD1. This CDR3 spans 15 amino acids. Germline CDR1 is LNHDA and CDR2 is SQIVND (reference sequence). V trimming: 6 bases; J trimming: 5 bases; junction bases outside the gene matches: 9. As DNA, the CDR3 is TGTGCCAGTAGACGGGACAGGGGAGGATCAACTGAAGCTTTCTTT. This codes for CASRRDRGGSTEAFF.

With respect to this clone: The germline gene is not matched at one end of the junction; a read error may be the cause. The chain is built from TRBV6-5 and TRBJ1-3; D ambiguous. The CDR3 consists of 13 residues. Germline CDR1 reads MNHEY; CDR2 reads SVGAGI. CDR3 in amino acids: CASSYLPGDTIYF. In nucleotides, the CDR3 is TGTGCCAGCAGTTACCTCCCTGGAGACACCATATATTTT.

The V call is TRBV7-9, the J call TRBJ1-2; 9 positions agree with TRBD1. V lost 4 bases and J lost 1; bases outside the gene matches: 4. The V gene's germline CDR1 is SEHNR and CDR2 FQNEAQ (reference sequence). CDR3 length: 15 residues. This CDR3 reads CASSYPGQGNYGYTF. In nucleotides, the CDR3 is TGTGCCAGCAGCTACCCGGGACAGGGTAACTATGGCTACACCTTC.

This clone occurred a few times. The rearrangement links TRBV30 to TRBJ2-1, with TRBD2 matching 11 bases. The CDR3 runs to 15 residues. The V segment lost 6 bases and the J segment 9 bases; nucleotides outside the gene matches: 13. The germline V gene encodes CDR1 GTSNPN and CDR2 SVGIG (reference sequence). CDR3 DNA sequence: TGTGCCTGCCCACTAGCGGGAGAGACAGGCGGTGAGCAGTTCTTC. It specifies CACPLAGETGGEQFF.

This CDR3 is CASSQDSRAGSEKLFF. DNA of the CDR3: TGTGCCAGCAGCCAGGATAGCAGGGCGGGGAGCGAAAAACTGTTTTTT. This chain connects TRBV4-2 to TRBJ1-4; a weak D match, TRBD1 (5 bases). V lost 3 bases and J lost 8, with 19 bases in between. Germline V gene data show CDR1 as LGHNA and CDR2 as YNFKEQ. The CDR3 sequence is 16 residues long.

The rearrangement uses TRBV30 and TRBJ1-2; 7 positions match TRBD1. Germline V gene lookup returns CDR1 GTSNPN and CDR2 SVGIG (reference sequence). This CDR3 is built from 14 residues. Losses at the gene ends were 5 bases for V and 6 bases for J; bases not matched to a gene: 12. CDR3 sequence: CAWGRGSGFNGYTF. In DNA form, the CDR3 reads TGTGCCTGGGGCAGGGGGAGCGGCTTTAATGGCTACACCTTC.

This chain uses TRBV9 with TRBJ2-3; 9 positions match TRBD2. The length of the CDR3 is 16 residues. With 0 bases clipped from V and 2 bases from J, the junction kept 4 bases outside the gene matches. CDR1 and CDR2 from the germline V gene are SGDLS and YYNGEE. As DNA, the CDR3 is TGTGCCAGCAGCGTAGGGGTAGCGGGGGACACAGATACGCAGTATTTT. Protein product: CASSVGVAGDTDTQYF.

V usage is TRBV4-3 and J usage is TRBJ2-5; 8 bases fit TRBD1. Germline assignment: CDR1 LGHNA and CDR2 YSLEER. The CDR3 has 17 amino acids. V lost 4 bases and J lost 3; bases outside the gene matches: 13. The DNA for the CDR3 is TGCGCCAGCAGCCCGTCCCTCGACAGGGGTTGGAAAGAGACCCAGTACTTC. Its protein is CASSPSLDRGWKETQYF.

The chain couples TRBV6-5 to TRBJ2-7; maybe TRBD1 (5 bases). The CDR3 extends over 14 amino acids. The germline V gene has CDR1 MNHEY and CDR2 SVGAGI. V was cut by 6 bases and J by 2 bases, with 14 bases left in between. This CDR3 is CASSKRQKTYEQYF. CDR3 coding DNA: TGTGCCAGCAGCAAGCGACAGAAAACCTACGAGCAGTACTTC.

The chain combines TRBV2 with TRBJ1-6, with D perhaps TRBD1 (5 bases). CDR1 and CDR2 (germline): SNHLY, FYNNEI. Trimming removed 1 base at V and 14 bases at J, with 12 bases between. There are 13 residues in the CDR3. The CDR3 reads CASSEGLSGTLHF. CDR3 nucleotide sequence: TGTGCCAGCAGTGAAGGTTTATCAGGGACCCTCCACTTT.